These 27 T cell receptor beta chains were all obtained from the same sample, sequenced in a study of long-term antiretroviral therapy in people with HIV (dated by TCRdb to between 2020 and 2023). Sequencing of the TRB variable region was done with the immunoSEQ hsTCRB v3.0 assay at survey level resolution. TCRdb took over this immuneACCESS table, retaining in-frame rearrangements with V and J assigned. Such tables are incomplete; in checked studies, under half of the missing clones stem from an unresolved V gene, and the remainder is unexplained. The sample includes tens of thousands of clones, with about 79% observed a single time. The top ten constitute about 19% of the sample. The source was unsorted PBMCs, collected 0.1 years before starting antiretroviral therapy. These receptors all come from a man younger than 30 with HIV.

This clone is labeled as medium-sized (0.01 to 0.1%). The chain combines TRBV7-9 with TRBJ2-3, with D perhaps TRBD1 (5 bases). This CDR3 comprises 17 residues. Germline lookup yields CDR1 SEHNR and CDR2 FQNEAQ (reference sequence). V lost 5 bases and J 0 bases, leaving 18 bases between the germline ends. The CDR3, as DNA: TGTGCCAGCAGCCCCTCCTGGGGCAGCCCTAGCACAGATACGCAGTATTTT. This gives the protein CASSPSWGSPSTDTQYF. The full variable domain, with the rest looked up from reference TRBV7-9 and TRBJ2-3, is DTGVSQNPRHKITKRGQNVTFRCDPISEHNRLYWYRQTLGQGPEFLTYFQNEAQLEKSRLLSDRFSAERPKGSFSTLEIQRTEQGDSAMYLCASSPSWGSPSTDTQYFGPGTRLTVL.

This clone was seen only a few times. J is TRBJ2-7 and V is TRBV7-2; maybe TRBD1 (6 bases). The CDR3 has 13 residues. Germline values: CDR1 SGHTA, CDR2 FQGNSA. The V and J ends lost 1 base and 7 bases respectively, with 11 bases between them. The DNA for the CDR3 is TGTGCCAGCAGCTTAGTAGGGGGTCAGGAGCAGTACTTC. It specifies CASSLVGGQEQYF.

The chain couples TRBV19 to TRBJ2-7, with TRBD1 matching 7 bases. Germline-derived CDR1 and CDR2 are LNHDA and SQIVND (reference sequence). CDR3 size: 14 residues. V shed 3 bases, J shed 2 bases, and the junction held 4 bases outside the gene matches. In nucleotides, the CDR3 is TGTGCCAGTAGTATTACCGGACAGGCCTACGAGCAGTACTTC. Protein sequence: CASSITGQAYEQYF.

In this sample, this clone turned up once. The chain uses TRBV29-1 and TRBJ2-3, with a weak D call TRBD1 (6 bases). CDR3 length equals 13 residues. The germline V gene encodes CDR1 SQVTM and CDR2 ANQGSEA. V lost 7 bases and J lost 2, with 13 bases in between. CDR3 loop: CSALQGSTDTQYF. The CDR3 bases are TGCAGCGCACTACAGGGCTCCACAGATACGCAGTATTTT.

This clone showed up just once. The chain joins TRBV5-1 to TRBJ1-4; 8 bases line up with TRBD1. CDR1 SGHRS and CDR2 YFSETQ come from the germline V gene. J was trimmed by 7 bases and V by 3 bases; bases with no gene match: 5. The CDR3 runs to 14 residues. This CDR3 is CASSSGGEAEKLFF. CDR3 coding DNA: TGCGCCAGCAGCTCAGGGGGCGAAGCTGAAAAACTGTTTTTT.

This clone was counted once. The chain is built from TRBV5-1 and TRBJ1-1; 7 nucleotides line up with TRBD1. Trimming took 0 bases from V and 1 from J; bases not matched to a gene: 3. CDR1 is SGHRS, CDR2 YFSETQ, per germline. CDR3 length: 15 amino acids. CDR3 loop: CASSLGTGQNTEAFF. As DNA, the CDR3 is TGCGCCAGCAGCTTGGGGACAGGCCAGAACACTGAAGCTTTCTTT.

The chain links TRBV20-1 to TRBJ1-3; D is ambiguous. Germline assignment: CDR1 DFQATT and CDR2 SNEGSKA (reference sequence). This CDR3 spans 11 amino acids. Trimming cost V 0 bases and J 4 bases, with 1 base left between them. This chain's CDR3 is CSAREGNTIYF. CDR3 bases: TGCAGTGCTAGAGAGGGAAACACCATATATTTT.

The chain links TRBV28 to TRBJ1-1; no reliable D call. Trimming took 6 bases from V and 3 from J, leaving 14 bases between them. Germline CDR1 and CDR2: MDHEN and SYDVKM. The CDR3 is 14 residues long. This CDR3 reads CASSRHGRYTEAFF. In DNA, the CDR3 is TGTGCCAGCAGCCGACACGGTCGATACACTGAAGCTTTCTTT.

The CDR3, as DNA: TGCAGCGTTGTAGTGAGCAGCTTCTACGAGCAGTACTTC. Amino acid sequence: CSVVVSSFYEQYF. This chain connects TRBV29-1 to TRBJ2-7, with no clear D. CDR3 length equals 13 residues. V lost 4 bases and J 3 bases, leaving 13 bases between the germline ends. The germline V gene has CDR1 SQVTM and CDR2 ANQGSEA.

The chain employs TRBV2 and TRBJ2-4, with D unresolved. V lost 1 base, J lost 0 bases, and 4 bases lay in between. The CDR3 loop spans 14 amino acids. CDR1 and CDR2 (germline): SNHLY, FYNNEI. The CDR3 here is CASSEELAKNIQYF. In nucleotides, the CDR3 is TGTGCCAGCAGTGAAGAGCTAGCCAAAAACATTCAGTACTTC.

This clone was seen a single time. The chain employs TRBV9 and TRBJ1-2, with D perhaps matching TRBD1 (5 bases). This CDR3 is built from 15 residues. The V end lost 4 bases, the J end lost 6 bases, and 19 bases lay between the germline ends. Germline lookup yields CDR1 SGDLS and CDR2 YYNGEE. The CDR3, as DNA: TGTGCCAGCAGCTCGAGAGATGGCAGGGAGGATGGCTACACCTTC. Protein: CASSSRDGREDGYTF.

The J gene is TRBJ2-3, the V gene TRBV27; 11 bases are shared with TRBD2. The germline V gene has CDR1 MNHEY and CDR2 SMNVEV (reference sequence). With 6 bases clipped from V and 4 bases from J, the junction kept 18 bases outside the gene matches. This CDR3 is 19 amino acids long. The CDR3 nucleotides read TGTGCCAGCAGCCCCTCGGGCACTAGCGGGAGTTACGTCCCAGATACGCAGTATTTT. Amino acid sequence: CASSPSGTSGSYVPDTQYF.

The chain is built from TRBV2 and TRBJ2-5, with TRBD2 identical over 10 bases. This CDR3 contains 18 residues. Germline-derived CDR1 and CDR2 are SNHLY and FYNNEI. Losses at the gene ends were 3 bases for V and 5 bases for J; bases not matched to a gene: 15. CDR3 amino acids: CASSDGTSSGGRGETQYF. CDR3 coding DNA: TGTGCCAGCAGTGATGGGACCTCTAGCGGGGGCCGGGGGGAGACCCAGTACTTC.

The rearrangement joins TRBV6-5 to TRBJ2-5, with 7 bases that match TRBD2. V dropped 2 bases and J dropped 3; count of bases not matched to a gene: 6. Per germline, CDR1 MNHEY and CDR2 SVGAGI. The CDR3 is 15 residues long. This CDR3 is CASSYGIRGEETQYF. The CDR3 DNA follows: TGTGCCAGCAGTTACGGGATCCGGGGGGAAGAGACCCAGTACTTC.

The chain joins TRBV9 to TRBJ1-2, with D unresolved. CDR1 is SGDLS and CDR2 is YYNGEE in the germline V gene. Trimming pared 0 bases from V and 0 bases from J, leaving 15 bases between. This CDR3 spans 17 amino acids. The CDR3 is CASSVAEAIRANYGYTF. In DNA form, the CDR3 reads TGTGCCAGCAGCGTAGCCGAAGCGATTCGAGCTAACTATGGCTACACCTTC.

The gene calls are TRBV4-1 and TRBJ2-5, with TRBD2 as a possible D gene (6 bases). V was clipped by 5 bases and J by 5 bases, with 18 bases between them. CDR1 and CDR2 (germline): MGHRA, YSYEKL. The CDR3 consists of 15 residues. The DNA for the CDR3 is TGCGCCAGCAGCGCTCACCCAGCCGCGGGGGAGACCCAGTACTTC. Translating it yields CASSAHPAAGETQYF.

The chain employs TRBV11-2 and TRBJ2-7, with D possibly TRBD1 on 6 matching bases. Germline values: CDR1 SGHAT, CDR2 FQNNGV. Trimming cost V 5 bases and J 3 bases, with 11 bases left between them. This CDR3 is 13 amino acids long. Written as DNA, the CDR3 is TGTGCCAGCAGCCACGGGGACATCTACGAGCAGTACTTC. This codes for CASSHGDIYEQYF.

V usage is TRBV19 and J usage is TRBJ2-2, with TRBD2 identical over 11 bases. With V trimmed by 11 bases and J by 0 bases, 14 bases remained unmatched. The germline V gene has CDR1 LNHDA and CDR2 SQIVND (reference sequence). The CDR3 has 18 amino acids. The CDR3 DNA follows: TGTGCCGCAAAGGGGGTAGCGGGAGGGTACGCGAACACCGGGGAGCTGTTTTTT. Translating it yields CAAKGVAGGYANTGELFF.

Here the CDR3 DNA reads TGTGCCAGCAGCTACCAAACCCCCCGACAGGGTGTAGACAATGAGCAGTTCTTC. Translated, it gives CASSYQTPRQGVDNEQFF. The rearrangement joins TRBV11-3 to TRBJ2-1; the match to TRBD1 covers 7 bases. Germline assignment: CDR1 SGHNT and CDR2 YENEEA. CDR3 length equals 18 residues. V lost 4 bases to trimming and J lost 5 bases; unmatched junction nucleotides: 17.

The chain joins TRBV7-9 to TRBJ2-2, with a weak D call TRBD2 (6 bases). The CDR3 covers 13 residues. Trimming took 5 bases from V and 6 from J, leaving 10 bases between them. Germline-derived CDR1 and CDR2 are SEHNR and FQNEAQ (reference sequence). CDR3 sequence reads: CASSGSGPGELFF. Here the CDR3 DNA reads TGTGCCAGCAGCGGTAGCGGTCCCGGGGAGCTGTTTTTT.

The chain employs TRBV27 and TRBJ2-3, with D tentatively TRBD2 (5 bases). This CDR3 has 16 residues. Germline CDR1 is MNHEY and CDR2 is SMNVEV (reference sequence). Trimming removed 5 bases from V and 5 bases from J, with 20 bases in between. CDR3 DNA sequence: TGTGCCAGCAGTCCCGAGAGGGTCCCAGATGGAGATACGCAGTATTTT. Its translation: CASSPERVPDGDTQYF.

This clone has just one count. The V call is TRBV30, the J call TRBJ2-7, with D tentatively TRBD1 (5 bases). The ends were cut back, 0 bases at V and 2 bases at J, with 11 bases in the middle. The CDR3 consists of 14 residues. Germline assignment: CDR1 GTSNPN and CDR2 SVGIG (reference sequence). The CDR3 DNA reads TGTGCCTGGAGTGTAACCCACAGGCCCTACGAGCAGTACTTC. This codes for CAWSVTHRPYEQYF.

The chain has TRBV6-4 and TRBJ2-2; 7 bases align to TRBD2. Per germline, CDR1 MRHNA and CDR2 SNTAGT. This CDR3 contains 15 residues. The V gene end was trimmed by 1 base and the J gene end by 1 base; junction bases not matched to a gene: 0. The CDR3 bases are TGTGCCAGCAGTGACTTAGCGGGGAACACCGGGGAGCTGTTTTTT. Translating it yields CASSDLAGNTGELFF.

The J gene is TRBJ2-7, the V gene TRBV5-1; 7 bases are shared with TRBD1. Germline-derived CDR1 and CDR2 are SGHRS and YFSETQ. The CDR3 runs 15 residues. With V trimmed by 2 bases and J by 1 base, 6 bases remained unmatched. The CDR3 protein is CASSLGGTASYEQYF. In DNA form, the CDR3 reads TGCGCCAGCAGCTTAGGTGGGACAGCGTCCTACGAGCAGTACTTC.

The chain links TRBV7-9 to TRBJ2-1; 11 nucleotides agree with TRBD2. The trim removed 5 bases at V and 4 bases at J, leaving 7 bases unmatched. Germline values: CDR1 SEHNR, CDR2 FQNEAQ (reference sequence). The CDR3 spans 16 residues. This CDR3 reads CASSRPGTSGYNEQFF. The CDR3 bases are TGTGCCAGCAGCCGACCCGGGACTAGCGGATACAATGAGCAGTTCTTC.

The chain links TRBV28 to TRBJ1-3, with 7 bases identical to TRBD1. The CDR3 loop spans 16 amino acids. The germline V gene has CDR1 MDHEN and CDR2 SYDVKM. V shed 3 bases and J 4 bases; nucleotides not matched to a gene: 9. This CDR3 is CASSFVMTGQGNTIYF. CDR3 coding DNA: TGTGCCAGCAGTTTCGTTATGACAGGGCAAGGAAACACCATATATTTT.

This chain joins TRBV10-1 and TRBJ2-7; D might be TRBD1 or TRBD2, each matching 5 bases. V lost 5 bases, J lost 7 bases, and 15 bases lay in between. Germline assignment: CDR1 WNHNN and CDR2 SYGVQD (reference sequence). CDR3 size: 13 residues. This CDR3 is CASSKGPTTEQYF. Here the CDR3 DNA reads TGCGCCAGCAGTAAGGGACCGACTACTGAGCAGTACTTC.